Below, 30 T cell receptor beta chains from the same sample are listed, as sequenced in a study of T cells in women clearing cervical HPV infection. Sequencing was performed with immunoSEQ multiplex PCR; in TCRdb, only in-frame clones are kept and a portion is missing. This sample's table reports roughly 22,000 clones. Material: blood buffy coat. The receptors shown here come from a woman aged 18 to 75 with a cervical HPV16 infection that either progressed to CIN3+ or cleared (not recorded which).

As concerns this clone: The read ends 3 residues early relative to the CDR3; the germline J gene fills the gap. This chain uses TRBV30 with TRBJ1-2; 11 bases are a match to TRBD1. Germline V lookup: CDR1 GTSNPN, CDR2 SVGIG (reference sequence). V lost 2 bases and J lost 7; bases outside the gene matches: 9. The length of the CDR3 is 15 residues. CDR3 DNA, as far as it was read: TGTGCCTGGAGTTCCAAAGGACAGGGGGCGGGTGGC. This translates into CAWSSKGQGAGG. The whole CDR3 sequence is CAWSSKGQGAGGYTF.

Details on this clone: From the germline J gene comes the end of the CDR3, since the read stops 3 residues before it. V usage is TRBV7-3 and J usage is TRBJ2-6; D is unresolved. The V and J ends lost 2 bases and 2 bases respectively, with 7 bases between them. The CDR3 covers 15 residues. Germline CDR1 is SGHTA and CDR2 is FQGTGA. CDR3 DNA (partial): TGTGCCAGCAGCTTAGGTCTAGCTGGGGCCAACGTC. Protein: CASSLGLAGANV. The whole CDR3 sequence reads CASSLGLAGANVLTF.

As regards this clone: With the read ending 3 residues before the CDR3 end, the germline J gene is used to fill in that end. The rearrangement links TRBV6-2 or TRBV6-3 to TRBJ2-2; no firm D call. This CDR3 spans 14 amino acids. CDR1 and CDR2 (germline): MNHEY, SVGEGT. Trimming took off 8 bases at V and 2 bases at J, with 12 bases between the two ends. CDR3 bases read: TGTGCCAGCCTTCGACATATTAACACCGGGGAG. It translates to CASLRHINTGE. The whole CDR3 sequence reads CASLRHINTGELFF.

Of note for this clone: The read ends 3 residues shy of where the CDR3 ends; the end is completed using the germline J gene. The rearrangement uses TRBV30 and TRBJ1-6; D might be TRBD1 (5 bases). Trimming cost V 5 bases and J 5 bases, with 7 bases left between them. The germline V gene has CDR1 GTSNPN and CDR2 SVGIG (reference sequence). CDR3 length equals 12 residues. The sequenced CDR3 bases are TGTGCCTGGGACAGAGATAATTCACCC. It yields the protein CAWDRDNSP. The CDR3 in its entirety is CAWDRDNSPLHF.

About this clone itself: Sequencing ends 3 residues short of the CDR3 end; the germline J gene provides the rest. The V and J genes are TRBV30 and TRBJ2-7; the match to TRBD1 covers 7 bases. J lost 1 base, V lost 3 bases, and 9 bases had no gene match. Germline CDR1 is GTSNPN and CDR2 is SVGIG (reference sequence). The CDR3 runs 15 residues. The CDR3 bases that were read are TGTGCCTGGAGCAACCAACAGGGGAATTCCTACGAG. This encodes CAWSNQQGNSYE. The full CDR3 protein reads CAWSNQQGNSYEQYF.

Details on this clone: The observed sequence ends 3 residues before the CDR3 terminus, with the missing tail filled in from the germline J gene. The chain carries TRBV7-3 and TRBJ2-7, with TRBD1 identical over 7 bases. The germline gives CDR1 SGHTA, CDR2 FQGTGA. The V segment lost 0 bases and the J segment 5 bases; nucleotides outside the gene matches: 10. This CDR3 contains 16 residues. CDR3 residues: CASSLTVPGGTNEQYF. The DNA read from the CDR3 is TGTGCCAGCAGCTTAACGGTGCCAGGGGGTACAAACGAG.

A note on this clone: The read ends 3 residues shy of where the CDR3 ends; the end is completed using the germline J gene. V usage is TRBV19 and J usage is TRBJ2-3, with a weak D call TRBD2 (5 bases). The CDR3 extends over 13 amino acids. Per germline, CDR1 LNHDA and CDR2 SQIVND (reference sequence). V was trimmed by 10 bases and J by 2 bases, leaving 13 bases between them. The CDR3 is CATLARSTDTQYF. CDR3 bases read: TGTGCCACCTTAGCGCGCTCCACAGATACG.

Concerning this clone: The read halts 3 residues ahead of the CDR3 end, with the missing end drawn from the germline J gene. The J gene is TRBJ1-2, the V gene TRBV19, with 10 bases lining up with TRBD1. The CDR3 contains 15 residues. Per the germline V gene, CDR1 is LNHDA and CDR2 is SQIVND (reference sequence). With 8 bases clipped from V and 4 bases from J, the junction kept 10 bases outside the gene matches. The CDR3: CASSRQGAESYGYTF. The sequenced part of the CDR3 DNA is TGTGCCAGTTCTCGACAGGGGGCAGAGAGCTATGGC.

Of note for this clone: The read terminates 3 residues before the CDR3 end, so the remaining end is supplied by the germline J gene. J is TRBJ2-2 and V is TRBV5-1, with D tentatively TRBD1 (6 bases). This CDR3 spans 13 amino acids. Per the germline V gene, CDR1 is SGHRS and CDR2 is YFSETQ. Trimming removed 4 bases at V and 6 bases at J, with 10 bases between. The DNA read from the CDR3 is TGCGCCAGCAGCACACAGGGTTCCGGGGAG. Translation: CASSTQGSGE. The entire CDR3 protein is CASSTQGSGELFF.

With regard to this clone: With the read ending 3 residues before the CDR3 end, the germline J gene is used to fill in that end. The chain couples TRBV9 to TRBJ2-1; 13 bases match TRBD2. From germline, CDR1 is SGDLS and CDR2 YYNGEE. This CDR3 contains 17 residues. V lost 6 bases, J lost 0 bases, and 6 bases stayed unmatched. The CDR3 loop reads CASMGLAGLSSYNEQFF. CDR3 DNA (partial): TGTGCCAGCATGGGACTAGCGGGATTGAGCTCCTACAATGAG. The full variable domain, completed using reference TRBV9 and TRBJ2-1, is DSGVTQTPKHLITATGQRVTLRCSPRSGDLSVYWYQQSLDQGLQFLIQYYNGEERAKGNILERFSAQQFPDLHSELNLSSLELGDSALYFCASMGLAGLSSYNEQFFGPGTRLTVL.

CDR3 DNA (partial): TGTGCCAGCAGCCCACAGGGGAATGAG. Protein: CASSPQGNE. In full, the CDR3 is CASSPQGNEQFF. The genes are TRBV7-9 and TRBJ2-1, with 7 bases identical to TRBD1. The read terminates 3 residues ahead of where the CDR3 ends, so the germline J gene completes it. Losses at the gene ends were 5 bases for V and 7 bases for J; bases not matched to a gene: 2. The CDR3 has 12 residues. From germline, CDR1 is SEHNR and CDR2 FQNEAQ (reference sequence).

Remarks on this clone: The CDR3 extends 3 residues past the end of the read, so its final part is completed from the germline J gene. This chain joins TRBV20-1 and TRBJ1-5, with D unresolved. There are 13 residues in the CDR3. Germline lookup yields CDR1 DFQATT and CDR2 SNEGSKA (reference sequence). The CDR3 region is CSATPTALNPQHF. Partial CDR3 DNA: TGCAGTGCCACACCGACGGCACTAAATCCC.

CDR3 DNA, as far as it was read: TGTGCCAGCAGCTCCGGACAGGGATGGACTGAA. Protein: CASSSGQGWTE. The full CDR3 protein reads CASSSGQGWTEAFF. The chain uses TRBV6-2 or TRBV6-3 and TRBJ1-1; 8 nucleotides align to TRBD1. The read ends 3 residues before the CDR3 terminus; that terminus is restored from the germline J gene. Looked up from germline, CDR1 is MNHEY and CDR2 is SVGEGT. The CDR3 loop spans 14 amino acids. V dropped 6 bases and J dropped 5; count of bases not matched to a gene: 8.

On this clone: The read gets to within 3 residues of the CDR3 end, and the germline J gene fills in the rest. The chain links TRBV5-1 to TRBJ1-1; 11 bases agree with TRBD1. Germline assignment: CDR1 SGHRS and CDR2 YFSETQ. The CDR3 spans 16 residues. V lost 4 bases, J lost 6 bases, and 11 bases stayed unmatched. The CDR3 region is CASSPTGQGARAEAFF. CDR3 bases read: TGCGCCAGCAGCCCTACTGGACAGGGGGCGCGGGCTGAA.

A remark on this clone: The CDR3 end falls 3 residues outside the read, so it is completed with the germline J gene. The chain combines TRBV5-1 with TRBJ2-1; TRBD2 matches 10 bases. This CDR3 spans 16 amino acids. Germline loops: CDR1 SGHRS, CDR2 YFSETQ. With V trimmed by 3 bases and J by 2 bases, 5 bases remained unmatched. CDR3: CASSSNLAGAYNEQFF. CDR3 DNA (partial): TGCGCCAGCAGCTCCAACCTAGCGGGAGCCTACAATGAG.

As regards this clone: Sequencing ends 3 residues short of the CDR3 end; the germline J gene provides the rest. The chain joins TRBV5-1 to TRBJ1-2; unclear D gene. The CDR3 is made up of 13 amino acids. Germline V CDR1 and CDR2: SGHRS, YFSETQ. V was trimmed by 2 bases and J by 2 bases, leaving 7 bases between them. CDR3 protein: CASSLGQNYGYTF. The DNA read from the CDR3 is TGCGCCAGCAGCTTAGGGCAGAACTATGGC.

Of note for this clone: The read comes to an end 3 residues before the CDR3 does, leaving the germline J gene to fill in the end. The chain carries TRBV5-1 and TRBJ1-2; D may be TRBD1 (5 bases). The CDR3 has 13 residues. Germline CDR1 is SGHRS and CDR2 is YFSETQ. CDR3 protein: CASSLGEGSGYTF. The CDR3 DNA, read in part, is TGCGCCAGCAGTTTAGGGGAAGGGTCGGGC.

Concerning this clone: The read falls 3 residues short of the CDR3 end, and the missing part is taken from the germline J gene. The V call is TRBV20-1, the J call TRBJ2-3; tentatively, D is TRBD1 (6 bases). With 6 bases removed from V and 3 bases from J, the gap between germline ends came to 16 bases. The germline CDR1 and CDR2 sequences are DFQATT and SNEGSKA (reference sequence). The CDR3 sequence is 14 residues long. The covered CDR3 bases are TGCAGTGCCACAGGGACACCCGGGACAGATACG. This codes for CSATGTPGTDT. The whole CDR3 protein reads CSATGTPGTDTQYF.

For this clone: Read data end 3 residues before the CDR3 end; the end is taken from the germline J gene. This chain joins TRBV7-6 and TRBJ1-6; D is undetermined. The CDR3 consists of 13 residues. Germline V CDR1 and CDR2: SGHVS, FNYEAQ. Trimming cost V 6 bases and J 0 bases, with 3 bases left between them. CDR3 bases read: TGTGCCAGCAGACTCTCCTATAATTCACCC. Translation: CASRLSYNSP. The whole CDR3 sequence reads CASRLSYNSPLHF.

CDR3 DNA, as far as it was read: TGTGCCAGTCCCCCTACAGGGATCAAAGGGAACGAG. Amino acid sequence: CASPPTGIKGNE. The CDR3, in full, reads CASPPTGIKGNEQYF. This chain joins TRBV28 and TRBJ2-7; weak D call: TRBD1 (6 bases). The read ends 3 residues early relative to the CDR3; the germline J gene fills the gap. CDR3 size: 15 residues. Germline V gene lookup returns CDR1 MDHEN and CDR2 SYDVKM. Trimming removed 9 bases at V and 5 bases at J, with 23 bases between.

Notes on this clone: Read sequence stops 3 residues before the CDR3 end, and the germline J gene provides the missing end. The chain has TRBV20-1 and TRBJ2-2; 8 nucleotides align to TRBD1. CDR3 length equals 14 residues. Germline CDR1 DFQATT, CDR2 SNEGSKA (reference sequence). The J segment lost 5 bases and the V segment lost 3 bases, leaving 5 bases of the junction unmatched. The part of the CDR3 DNA that was read is TGCAGTGCTAGGTGGACAGGGAAAACCGGGGAG. Protein: CSARWTGKTGE. The complete CDR3 protein is CSARWTGKTGELFF.

Concerning this clone: The sequence runs out 3 residues before the end of the CDR3; the remainder is reconstructed from the germline J gene. The chain couples TRBV5-1 to TRBJ2-6; 9 bases are shared with TRBD1. Trimming at V came to 4 bases and at J to 4 bases, leaving 6 bases not matched to a gene. In germline, CDR1 is SGHRS, CDR2 YFSETQ. The CDR3 loop spans 16 amino acids. CDR3 amino acids: CASSNGQGSGANVLTF. The sequenced part of the CDR3 DNA is TGCGCCAGCAGCAACGGACAGGGGTCAGGGGCCAACGTC.

Details on this clone: The read ends 3 residues shy of where the CDR3 ends; the end is completed using the germline J gene. The V and J genes are TRBV20-1 and TRBJ2-3; D may be TRBD1 (6 bases). V dropped 1 base and J dropped 5 bases, with 16 bases sitting between them. The CDR3 is 15 residues long. Germline V lookup: CDR1 DFQATT, CDR2 SNEGSKA (reference sequence). The chain's CDR3 is CSARAPGVRGDTQYF. The DNA read from the CDR3 is TGCAGTGCTAGAGCCCCAGGGGTCAGGGGAGATACG.

As to this clone: The read stops 3 residues short of the end of the CDR3; the missing end is completed from the germline J gene. The chain combines TRBV5-6 with TRBJ2-4, with 10 bases fitting TRBD1. Germline V gives CDR1 SGHDT, CDR2 YYEEEE. V gave up 4 bases and J gave up 7 bases; unmatched junction bases: 2. The CDR3 runs 13 residues. The sequenced part of the CDR3 DNA is TGTGCCAGCAGCCCGACAGGGGGCAACATT. As protein: CASSPTGGNI. The CDR3 in full is CASSPTGGNIQYF.

The CDR3: CASSYPGTGQETQYF. The sequenced part of the CDR3 DNA is TGTGCCAGCAGCTACCCCGGGACAGGTCAAGAGACC. The rearrangement uses TRBV5-5 and TRBJ2-5; 8 positions agree with TRBD1. The read falls 3 residues short of the CDR3 end, and the missing part is taken from the germline J gene. After removal of 3 bases from V and 2 bases from J, the junction contained 6 bases not matched to a gene. Germline CDR1 is SGHKS and CDR2 is YYEKEE (reference sequence). The CDR3 contains 15 residues.

In regard to this clone: The CDR3 end falls 3 residues outside the read, so it is completed with the germline J gene. The genes are TRBV19 and TRBJ2-5; D gene ambiguous. The CDR3 extends over 13 amino acids. CDR1 and CDR2 from the germline V gene are LNHDA and SQIVND (reference sequence). V was trimmed by 6 bases and J by 2 bases, leaving 10 bases between them. The DNA read from the CDR3 is TGTGCCAGTAGCCCCGGGTTACAAGAGACC. The encoded protein is CASSPGLQET. The CDR3 as a whole reads CASSPGLQETQYF.

With respect to this clone: The read gets to within 3 residues of the CDR3 end, and the germline J gene fills in the rest. The V and J genes are TRBV23-1 and TRBJ1-1; D is possibly TRBD1 (6 bases). TRBV23-1 is designated an ORF whose function remains uncertain. Trimming removed 6 bases at V and 5 bases at J, with 10 bases between. The CDR3 length is 12 residues. The part of the CDR3 DNA that was read is TGCGCCAGCAGCAGGGGAAGGACTGAA. It encodes CASSRGRTE. The CDR3, in full, reads CASSRGRTEAFF.

In the case of this clone: The read stops 3 residues short of the end of the CDR3; the missing end is completed from the germline J gene. The rearrangement uses TRBV19 and TRBJ1-2; D is undetermined. Looked up from germline, CDR1 is LNHDA and CDR2 is SQIVND (reference sequence). This CDR3 spans 14 amino acids. V was shortened by 5 bases and J by 2 bases, with 12 bases between the two germline ends. CDR3 in amino acids: CASSSDYGNYGYTF. The CDR3 bases that were read are TGTGCCAGTAGTTCCGATTACGGGAACTATGGC.

As concerns this clone: The read ends 3 residues before the CDR3 terminus; that terminus is restored from the germline J gene. This rearrangement joins TRBV12-3 or TRBV12-4 to TRBJ1-4, with 7 bases lining up with TRBD1. The CDR3 spans 14 residues. The CDR3 loop is CASSLTLTGVELFF. Incomplete CDR3 DNA: TGTGCCAGCAGCCTCACTTTAACAGGGGTCGAA.

With regard to this clone: The CDR3 end is not reached by the read, which stops 3 residues before it; the germline J gene fills it in. The V gene is TRBV10-3, the J gene TRBJ2-3; 12 positions match TRBD2. The CDR3 spans 18 residues. CDR1 and CDR2 from the germline V gene are ENHRY and SYGVKD. J was trimmed by 6 bases and V by 3 bases; bases with no gene match: 13. CDR3 DNA (partial): TGTGCCATCAGTGAACCGGGACTAGCGGGTCAAGGGGAGGATACG. It yields the protein CAISEPGLAGQGEDT. The entire CDR3 sequence reads CAISEPGLAGQGEDTQYF.